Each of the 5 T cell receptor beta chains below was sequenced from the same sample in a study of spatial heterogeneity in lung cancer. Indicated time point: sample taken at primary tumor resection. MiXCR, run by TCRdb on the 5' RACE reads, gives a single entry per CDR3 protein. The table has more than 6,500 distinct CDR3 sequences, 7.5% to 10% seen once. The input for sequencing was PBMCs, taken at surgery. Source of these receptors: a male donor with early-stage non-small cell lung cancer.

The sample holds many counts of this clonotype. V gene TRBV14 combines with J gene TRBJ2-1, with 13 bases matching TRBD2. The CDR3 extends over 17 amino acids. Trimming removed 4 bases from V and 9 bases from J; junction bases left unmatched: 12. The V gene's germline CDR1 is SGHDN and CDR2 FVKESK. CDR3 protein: CASSPLRTSGRGPEQFF. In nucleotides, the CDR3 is TGTGCCAGCAGCCCGCTGAGGACTAGCGGGAGAGGACCTGAGCAGTTCTTC.

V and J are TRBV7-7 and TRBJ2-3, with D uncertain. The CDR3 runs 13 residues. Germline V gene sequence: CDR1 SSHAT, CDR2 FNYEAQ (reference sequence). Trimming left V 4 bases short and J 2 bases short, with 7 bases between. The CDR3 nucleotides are TGTGCCAGCAGCTCGACTGCCACAGATACGCAGTATTTT. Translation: CASSSTATDTQYF.

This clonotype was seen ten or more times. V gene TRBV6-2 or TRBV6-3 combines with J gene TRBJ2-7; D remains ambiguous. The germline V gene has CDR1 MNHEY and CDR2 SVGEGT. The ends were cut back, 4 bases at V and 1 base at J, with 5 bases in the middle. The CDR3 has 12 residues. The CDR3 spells CASSFSSYEQYF. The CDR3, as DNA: TGTGCCAGCAGTTTTTCTTCCTACGAGCAGTACTTC.

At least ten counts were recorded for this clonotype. This CDR3 reads CASSFLGSYEQYF. As DNA, the CDR3 is TGTGCCAGCAGCTTTTTAGGGAGTTACGAGCAGTACTTC. This sequence joins TRBV27 and TRBJ2-7, with D perhaps matching TRBD2 (5 bases). The V end was cut by 6 bases, the J end by 4 bases, with 13 bases between. Per the germline V gene, CDR1 is MNHEY and CDR2 is SMNVEV (reference sequence). The CDR3 is 13 residues long.

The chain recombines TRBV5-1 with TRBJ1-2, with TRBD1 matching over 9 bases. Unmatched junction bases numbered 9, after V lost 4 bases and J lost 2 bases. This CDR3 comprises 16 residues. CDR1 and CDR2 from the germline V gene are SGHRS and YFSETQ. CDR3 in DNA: TGCGCCAGCAGCAGAGATGGGACAGGGCGCAACTATGGCTACACCTTC. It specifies CASSRDGTGRNYGYTF.